The present entry profiles one TCR beta chain with its context. Losses at the gene ends were 6 bases for V and 8 bases for J; bases not matched to a gene: 5. The CDR3 totals 12 residues. Germline CDR1 reads SGHDT; CDR2 reads YYEEEE. Profiled with immunoSEQ multiplex PCR; TCRdb holds only in-frame clones, not every one. The sample records about 65,000 clones, about 75% being singletons. This sample is part of a study of blood T cell repertoires in COVID-19. The chain couples TRBV5-6 to TRBJ2-1, with 7 bases that match TRBD2. The clonotype comes from a human donor in a cohort sampled during active COVID-19. Material: peripheral blood. The CDR3: CASTPGGDEQFF. CDR3 DNA: TGTGCCAGCACCCCTGGGGGGGATGAGCAGTTCTTC. The full variable domain, rest sourced from reference TRBV5-6 and TRBJ2-1, is DAGVTQSPTHLIKTRGQQVTLRCSPKSGHDTVSWYQQALGQGPQFIFQYYEEEERQRGNFPDRFSGHQFPNYSSELNVNALLLGDSALYLCASTPGGDEQFFGPGTRLTVL.